One and the same sample provided the 2 T cell receptor beta chains below, sequenced in a study of Ad26.COV2.S vaccination and SARS-CoV-2 variants. Measured with immunoSEQ multiplex PCR; TCRdb has only the in-frame clones, and not every one. Found here are 410,000 or so clones, 75% to 95% of them singletons; the top ten hold 9% to 15%. Treatment meaning: around 19 received Ad26.COV2.S at low or high dose, single or two shots; about 5 received placebo; per-sample allocation not given. It was on day 63 after the first vaccine or placebo injection that samples were taken. Sample: peripheral blood, taken in a trial of Ad26.COV2.S vaccine versus placebo. The source of these receptors is a person between 18 and 60 years old who received the Ad26.COV2.S COVID-19 vaccine or a placebo.

The J gene is TRBJ2-3, the V gene TRBV5-5; D not resolved. V lost 0 bases to trimming and J lost 5 bases, with 4 bases between them. Germline V gene lookup returns CDR1 SGHKS and CDR2 YYEKEE (reference sequence). The CDR3 contains 12 residues. CDR3 sequence (DNA): TGTGCCAGCAGCTTGGTTTTAGATACGCAGTATTTT. This encodes CASSLVLDTQYF.

The sample holds one count of this clone. This chain joins TRBV12-3 or TRBV12-4 and TRBJ2-1; 7 bases fit TRBD2. The V and J ends lost 3 bases and 7 bases, in that order; junction bases with no gene match: 0. The CDR3 length is 12 residues. CDR3 amino acids: CASSFGRNEQFF. DNA for the CDR3: TGTGCCAGCAGTTTCGGGAGGAATGAGCAGTTCTTC.